A selection of T cell receptor beta chains follows, all from one sample in a study of OX40 agonist ivuxolimab in advanced cancers. Sequenced by immunoSEQ multiplex PCR; TCRdb stores in-frame clones only, minus some. This table holds about 48,000 clones, approximately 84% found once. The input for sequencing was CD4+ or CD8+ T cells sorted from blood, taken in a trial of the OX40 agonist ivuxolimab. The receptor source for this set is an adult with an advanced solid tumor such as melanoma, head and neck, liver or kidney cancer. Each CDR3 is given with its conserved first and last residue. D genes are given only for firm matches. The size of a clone is reported for some rows only, either as once, few or many, or as a class for expanded clones.

v_gene	d_gene	abundance	j_gene	CDR3aa	CDR3nt
TRBV7-8	TRBD2	-	TRBJ2-1	CASSIPPGTSYVWSSYNEQFF	TGTGCCAGCAGCATTCCTCCCGGGACTAGCTACGTGTGGAGCTCCTACAATGAGCAGTTCTTC
TRBV29-1	TRBD2	few	TRBJ2-1	CSVEDRRPSGRSNEQFF	TGCAGCGTTGAAGATAGAAGGCCTAGCGGGAGGAGCAATGAGCAGTTCTTC
TRBV6-1	-	-	TRBJ2-7	CASRRQRTYEQYF	TGTGCCAGCAGACGGCAGCGAACCTACGAGCAGTACTTC
TRBV6-5	TRBD1	few	TRBJ1-6	CASSSGDRGMVSPLHF	TGTGCCAGCAGTTCAGGGGACAGGGGGATGGTATCACCCCTCCACTTT
TRBV5-1	-	-	TRBJ2-7	CASSLNVGRANEQYF	TGCGCCAGCAGCTTGAACGTGGGCAGGGCTAACGAGCAGTACTTC
TRBV13	TRBD2	once	TRBJ2-5	CASSSTQAGVETQYF	TGTGCCAGCAGCTCTACTCAAGCGGGAGTAGAGACCCAGTACTTC
TRBV9	-	once	TRBJ2-2	CASSVSARANTGELFF	TGTGCCAGCAGCGTATCCGCTCGAGCGAACACCGGGGAGCTGTTTTTT
TRBV4-1	-	-	TRBJ2-3	CASSPQGRALKDTQYF	TGCGCCAGCAGCCCGCAAGGAAGGGCCCTCAAGGATACGCAGTATTTT
TRBV5-1	-	-	TRBJ2-2	CASSLTMGNTGELFF	TGCGCCAGCAGCTTGACTATGGGCAACACCGGGGAGCTGTTTTTT
TRBV28	-	-	TRBJ2-5	CASSPGETQYF	TGTGCCAGCAGCCCGGGGGAGACCCAGTACTTC
TRBV5-1	-	once	TRBJ2-3	CASSPTGPRSTDTQYF	TGCGCCAGCAGTCCTACGGGACCCCGTAGCACAGATACGCAGTATTTT
TRBV7-2	TRBD2	few	TRBJ2-5	CASSRGGSETQYF	TGTGCCAGCAGCCGGGGGGGCTCCGAGACCCAGTACTTC
TRBV21-1	-	-	TRBJ2-7	CASSNPGCGSHEQYF	TGTGCCAGCAGCAATCCTGGGTGCGGGAGCCACGAGCAGTACTTC
TRBV11-1	TRBD2	-	TRBJ2-3	CASSFQGGGAFTDTQYF	TGTGCCAGCAGCTTTCAAGGCGGGGGGGCCTTCACAGATACGCAGTATTTT
TRBV5-4	-	-	TRBJ2-3	CASSLGGGSTDTQYF	TGTGCCAGCAGCTTGGGAGGCGGGAGCACAGATACGCAGTATTTT
TRBV7-3	TRBD1	-	TRBJ2-7	CASSVGQESYEQYF	TGTGCCAGCAGCGTCGGACAGGAGTCCTACGAGCAGTACTTC
TRBV19	-	-	TRBJ1-2	CASTYSGRDGYTF	TGTGCCAGTACCTATTCCGGGCGAGATGGCTACACCTTC
TRBV5-1	-	-	TRBJ2-3	CASSLASTGRGDTQYF	TGCGCCAGCAGCTTGGCCTCCACGGGGCGGGGAGATACGCAGTATTTT
TRBV5-1	TRBD1	once	TRBJ2-6	CASSLGQGPGANVLTF	TGCGCCAGCAGCTTGGGACAGGGCCCTGGGGCCAACGTCCTGACTTTC
TRBV30	TRBD1	few	TRBJ1-1	CAWRYTDRGGEAFF	TGTGCCTGGAGGTATACGGACAGGGGAGGTGAAGCTTTCTTT
TRBV7-2	-	-	TRBJ2-3	CASSPDFGTSTDTQYF	TGTGCCAGCAGCCCCGATTTCGGTACTAGCACAGATACGCAGTATTTT
TRBV6-1	-	-	TRBJ1-1	CASSAEARRGTEAFF	TGTGCCAGCAGTGCCGAGGCAAGGCGAGGCACTGAAGCTTTCTTT